This TCR beta chain is from a study of cytomegalovirus exposure and HLA in healthy donors. Whole-study context: Assignment to the Caucasian-associated ancestry cluster applied to around 76% of the roughly 420 genotyped donors. Study findings and constraints: According to a later analysis, donors in an Asian-associated ancestry cluster reportedly had fewer N-insertions than the roughly 670-donor mean.

Vbeta (60) and Jbeta (13) primers were used in the PCR. The assay was immunoSEQ multiplex PCR, and TCRdb's table has in-frame clones only and misses some. The sample holds about 170,000 clones; approximately 84% are singletons and the top ten take roughly 5.2%. This CDR3 contains 18 residues. V lost 0 bases and J lost 4; bases outside the gene matches: 7. From germline, CDR1 is SEHNR and CDR2 FQNEAQ (reference sequence). About this clone: Antigen unknown.

The chain carries TRBV7-9 and TRBJ1-5, with 12 bases that match TRBD1. The sample was PBMCs. This TCR was recovered from a girl under 18 in good health and CMV-seropositive. Here the CDR3 reads CASSLASGTGGSNQPQHF. In nucleotides, the CDR3 is TGTGCCAGCAGCTTAGCTTCCGGGACAGGGGGCAGTAATCAGCCCCAGCATTTT. The variable domain in full, completed from reference TRBV7-9 and TRBJ1-5, reads DTGVSQNPRHKITKRGQNVTFRCDPISEHNRLYWYRQTLGQGPEFLTYFQNEAQLEKSRLLSDRFSAERPKGSFSTLEIQRTEQGDSAMYLCASSLASGTGGSNQPQHFGDGTRLSIL.